This T cell receptor beta chain was observed in a study of early T cells in non-severe SARS-CoV-2 infection. Study summary: Sequencing input comprised bulk RNA from unsorted whole blood; chain pairing was not available.

Individually, cDNA molecules had unique molecular identifiers attached to them. TCRdb independently ran MiXCR on the 5' RACE reads; one entry per CDR3 protein. The sample lists 50,000 or so distinct CDR3 sequences, 4.5% to 7% occurring once. The CDR3 has 17 residues. V lost 1 base and J lost 2, with 17 bases in between. The chain joins TRBV12-3 or TRBV12-4 to TRBJ2-5, with D possibly TRBD1 on 7 matching bases. Sequenced material: whole blood. The TCR originated in an adult who was a healthcare worker with PCR-confirmed SARS-CoV-2 infection or an uninfected control (not recorded which). The CDR3 sequence is CASSLDRQGGLQETQYF. For the CDR3, the DNA is TGTGCCAGCAGTTTAGATCGACAGGGAGGTTTACAAGAGACCCAGTACTTC.